The 10 T cell receptor beta chains below all came from one sample that was sequenced in a study of CD8+ T cells in alopecia areata. RNA extraction was followed by reverse transcription into cDNA, which acted as the sequencing template. Clones were sequenced by immunoSEQ multiplex PCR, and TCRdb holds only the in-frame ones, with some missing. The sample lists about 92,000 clones, around 44% occurring once. The treatment: oral pan-JAK inhibitor, 5-10 mg twice daily. Sequenced here: CD8+ T cells sorted from blood, sampled at week 24, from a patient treated with tofacitinib. The receptors were gathered from a human donor with alopecia areata.

This clone was observed a few times. This rearrangement joins TRBV5-1 to TRBJ2-5, with D possibly TRBD1 on 5 matching bases. The CDR3 consists of 14 residues. Deletions cut 5 bases from V and 2 bases from J, with 13 bases between. CDR1 is SGHRS and CDR2 is YFSETQ in the germline V gene. CDR3 in amino acids: CASRSGPGQETQYF. Written as DNA, the CDR3 is TGCGCCAGCAGATCCGGGCCAGGGCAAGAGACCCAGTACTTC.

The chain has TRBV4-2 and TRBJ2-7, with 7 positions matching TRBD2. CDR1 is LGHNA, CDR2 YNFKEQ, per germline. CDR3 length equals 17 residues. V was clipped by 3 bases and J by 3 bases; unmatched bases: 14. The CDR3 DNA reads as TGTGCCAGCAGCCAGGCTTTCCTAGCGGAGAAGAACTACGAGCAGTACTTC. Encoded protein: CASSQAFLAEKNYEQYF.

This clone was seen more than once but under ten times. V gene TRBV7-2 combines with J gene TRBJ2-3, with TRBD2 matching over 9 bases. Per the germline V gene, CDR1 is SGHTA and CDR2 is FQGNSA. The CDR3 loop spans 15 amino acids. V lost 2 bases to trimming and J lost 5 bases; unmatched junction nucleotides: 5. The CDR3, as DNA: TGTGCCAGCAGCTTACTAGCGGGGTGGGGAGATACGCAGTATTTT. Amino acid sequence: CASSLLAGWGDTQYF.

The chain recombines TRBV5-6 with TRBJ2-7; D not certain. Germline values: CDR1 SGHDT, CDR2 YYEEEE. The V gene lost 3 bases and the J gene lost 5 bases, with 18 bases spanning the gap. The CDR3 extends over 15 amino acids. In nucleotides, the CDR3 is TGTGCCAGCAGCTCCCGGGCCTCACTCATCGACGAGCAGTACTTC. It yields the protein CASSSRASLIDEQYF. Combining the CDR3 with reference TRBV5-6 and TRBJ2-7 gives the whole variable domain DAGVTQSPTHLIKTRGQQVTLRCSPKSGHDTVSWYQQALGQGPQFIFQYYEEEERQRGNFPDRFSGHQFPNYSSELNVNALLLGDSALYLCASSSRASLIDEQYFGPGTRLTVT.

The chain carries TRBV4-1 and TRBJ2-7, with D perhaps matching TRBD1 or TRBD2 (5 bases each). The CDR3 totals 15 residues. The V end was cut by 1 base, the J end by 2 bases, with 12 bases between. CDR1 is MGHRA, CDR2 YSYEKL, per germline. The CDR3 DNA reads TGCGCCAGCAGCCAAGCGGGACCGGATACCTACGAGCAGTACTTC. The encoded protein is CASSQAGPDTYEQYF.

The rearrangement joins TRBV13 to TRBJ2-5; 7 positions agree with TRBD1. This CDR3 is 14 amino acids long. The germline CDR1 and CDR2 sequences are PRHDT and FYEKMQ (reference sequence). The junction had 10 bases not matched to a gene; V was cut back by 7 bases and J by 5 bases. The CDR3 bases are TGTGCCAGCATTGTAAGGGGGCTCGGGGAGACCCAGTACTTC. Its protein product is CASIVRGLGETQYF.

Only a few counts were recorded for this clone. The chain employs TRBV2 and TRBJ2-1; 9 bases fit TRBD1. The CDR3 totals 15 residues. V lost 6 bases to trimming and J lost 2 bases; unmatched junction nucleotides: 5. Germline CDR1 SNHLY, CDR2 FYNNEI. Written as DNA, the CDR3 is TGTGCCAGCAGAACGGGACAGGGAGCCTACAATGAGCAGTTCTTC. Translated, it gives CASRTGQGAYNEQFF.

V gene TRBV7-8 combines with J gene TRBJ1-2, with 7 bases fitting TRBD1. The CDR3 runs to 14 residues. J gave up 2 bases and V 1 base, and 1 base lay outside the gene matches. Germline assignment: CDR1 SGHVS and CDR2 FQNEAQ. CDR3 nucleotides: TGTGCCAGCAGCTTAGGACAGGGAAACTATGGCTACACCTTC. This translates into CASSLGQGNYGYTF.

V gene TRBV7-9 combines with J gene TRBJ2-3; TRBD2 agrees at 7 bases. V trimming: 4 bases; J trimming: 2 bases; junction bases outside the gene matches: 9. There are 16 residues in the CDR3. Germline CDR1 and CDR2: SEHNR and FQNEAQ (reference sequence). CDR3 loop: CASSSPGTKFTDTQYF. CDR3 in DNA: TGTGCCAGCAGCTCTCCAGGGACTAAGTTCACAGATACGCAGTATTTT.

This clone was found a few times. The V and J genes are TRBV7-9 and TRBJ2-5, with D tentatively TRBD1 or TRBD2 (5 bases each). The CDR3 is made up of 14 amino acids. Trimming shortened V by 5 bases and J by 2 bases, and 12 bases separated the two germline ends. From germline, CDR1 is SEHNR and CDR2 FQNEAQ (reference sequence). The CDR3 region is CASSARDVQETQYF. The CDR3 bases are TGTGCCAGCAGCGCACGGGACGTTCAAGAGACCCAGTACTTC. The complete variable domain, with remaining parts taken from reference TRBV7-9 and TRBJ2-5, reads DTGVSQNPRHKITKRGQNVTFRCDPISEHNRLYWYRQTLGQGPEFLTYFQNEAQLEKSRLLSDRFSAERPKGSFSTLEIQRTEQGDSAMYLCASSARDVQETQYFGPGTRLLVL.